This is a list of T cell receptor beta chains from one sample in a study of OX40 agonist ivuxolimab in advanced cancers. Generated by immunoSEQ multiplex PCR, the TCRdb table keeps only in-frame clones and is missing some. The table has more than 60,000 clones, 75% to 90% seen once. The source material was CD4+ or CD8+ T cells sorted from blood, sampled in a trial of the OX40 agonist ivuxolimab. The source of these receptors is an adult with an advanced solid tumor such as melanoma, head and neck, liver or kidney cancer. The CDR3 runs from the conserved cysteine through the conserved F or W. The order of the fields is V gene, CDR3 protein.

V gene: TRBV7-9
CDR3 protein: CASSSRGDGGKLFF

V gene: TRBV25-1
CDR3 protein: CASSGIQGAAETQYF

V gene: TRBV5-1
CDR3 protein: CASTADSYYGYTF

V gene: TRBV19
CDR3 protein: CASSIAVGAKNIQYF

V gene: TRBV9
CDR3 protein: CASSVGSRAGGGETQYF

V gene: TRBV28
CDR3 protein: CASKLLSLEKLFF

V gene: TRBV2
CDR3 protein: CASSPYNEQFF

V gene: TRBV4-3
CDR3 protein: CASSQDYRQPQHF

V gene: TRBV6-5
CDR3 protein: CASRDSLHGYTF

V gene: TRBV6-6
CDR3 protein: CASRRTEYGYTF

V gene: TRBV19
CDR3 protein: CASSRPGARYNEQFF

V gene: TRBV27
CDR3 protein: CASSLRGAIIGELFF

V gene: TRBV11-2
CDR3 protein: CASSLGGGKEKLFF

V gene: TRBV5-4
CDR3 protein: CASSSPREQYF

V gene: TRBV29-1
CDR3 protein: CSVEDRSLLLF

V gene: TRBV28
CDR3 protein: CASSLMRGYQPQHF

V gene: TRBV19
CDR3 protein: CASTPGLQNTEAFF

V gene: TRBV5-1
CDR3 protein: CASSLGAGATNTGELFF

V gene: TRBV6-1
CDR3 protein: CASSLAGGPDTQYF

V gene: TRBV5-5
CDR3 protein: CASSLASFDEQFF

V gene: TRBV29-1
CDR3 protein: CSAGTGDNQPQHF

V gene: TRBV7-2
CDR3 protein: CASSLNRASNQPQHF

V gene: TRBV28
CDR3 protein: CASRARTSSNEQFF

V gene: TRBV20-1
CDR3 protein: CSARVSHEQYF

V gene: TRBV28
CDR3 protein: CASSYRGNTIYF

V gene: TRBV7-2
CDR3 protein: CASNPPLAGVDEQYF

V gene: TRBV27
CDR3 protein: CASIRALVGYEQYF

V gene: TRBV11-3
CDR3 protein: CASSSGVRVAGELFF

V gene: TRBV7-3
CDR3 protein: CASSPTPGLPSHEQYF

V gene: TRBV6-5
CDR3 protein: CASKGTAGTDTQYF

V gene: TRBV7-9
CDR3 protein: CASSGPSEKSSYNSPLHF

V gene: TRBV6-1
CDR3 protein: CASSEVHTGELFF

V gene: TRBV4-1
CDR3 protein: CASSQGATRLADNEQFF

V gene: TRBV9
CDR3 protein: CASSVGGRSGYTF

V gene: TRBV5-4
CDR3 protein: CASSSQGWNTGELFF

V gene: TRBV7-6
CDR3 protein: CASTRTPSSYEQYF

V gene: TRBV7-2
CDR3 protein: CASSSTAQYNEKLFF

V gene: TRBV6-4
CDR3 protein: CASSERRGYNEQFF

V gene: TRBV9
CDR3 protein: CASSGLAGGPGTDTQYF

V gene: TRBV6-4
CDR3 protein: CASSLPGSRTGELFF

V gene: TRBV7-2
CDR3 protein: CASSLRQGTTYEQYF

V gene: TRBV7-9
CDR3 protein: CASSSAGTSGAGELFF

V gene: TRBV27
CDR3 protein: CASSPTLSIPNTQYF

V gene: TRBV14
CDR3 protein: CASSQEVAVSGTDTQYF

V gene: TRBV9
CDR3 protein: CASSVAGVEQFF

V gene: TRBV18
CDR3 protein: CASSPRIDSGNQPQHF

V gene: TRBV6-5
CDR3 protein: CASSSRTSGSYEQYF

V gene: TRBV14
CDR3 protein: CASSSGTGGLNTEAFF

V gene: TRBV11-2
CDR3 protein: CASSSQGGTLSGELFF

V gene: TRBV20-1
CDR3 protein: CSAAPYNEQFF

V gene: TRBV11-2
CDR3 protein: CASSPGTAKETQYF

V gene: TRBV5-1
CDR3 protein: CASSSPSGDGTDTQYF

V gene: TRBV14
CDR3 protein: CASSSQIVGSDTQYF

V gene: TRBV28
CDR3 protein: CASSLSTASYEQYF

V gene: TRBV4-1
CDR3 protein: CASSRTTGGGNQPQHF

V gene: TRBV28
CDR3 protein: CASSLTGGFGAGYTF

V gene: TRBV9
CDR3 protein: CASKFWEGGPGNTIYF

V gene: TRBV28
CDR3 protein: CATQGGGGNSPLHF

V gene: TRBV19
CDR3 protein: CASSRWGQSNQPQHF

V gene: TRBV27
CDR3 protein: CASSFGVGNANTGELFF